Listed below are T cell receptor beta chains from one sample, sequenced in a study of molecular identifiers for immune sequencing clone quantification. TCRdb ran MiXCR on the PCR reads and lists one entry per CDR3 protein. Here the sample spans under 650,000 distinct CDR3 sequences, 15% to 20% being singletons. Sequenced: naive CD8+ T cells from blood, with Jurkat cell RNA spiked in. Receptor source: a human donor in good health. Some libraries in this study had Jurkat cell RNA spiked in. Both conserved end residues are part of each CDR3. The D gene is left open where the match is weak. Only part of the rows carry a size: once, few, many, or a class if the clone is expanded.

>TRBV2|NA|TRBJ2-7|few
CASSEVSGRDYEQYF
TGTGCCAGCAGTGAGGTTTCGGGCAGAGACTACGAGCAGTACTTC
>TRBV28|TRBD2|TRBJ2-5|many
CASSTLMGGLAGLQETQYF
TGTGCCAGCAGTACCCTTATGGGGGGACTAGCGGGCTTACAAGAGACCCAGTACTTC
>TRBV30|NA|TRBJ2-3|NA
CAWSNLGADTQYF
TGTGCCTGGAGTAACCTAGGAGCCGATACGCAGTATTTT
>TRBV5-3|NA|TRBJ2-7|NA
CASSRPRSSSYEQYF
TGTGCCAGCAGCCGCCCCCGGTCGAGCTCCTACGAGCAGTACTTC
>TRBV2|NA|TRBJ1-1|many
CASTGSLNTEAFF
TGTGCCAGCACTGGGTCCCTGAACACTGAAGCTTTCTTT
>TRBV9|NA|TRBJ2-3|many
CASSVGELTDTQYF
TGTGCCAGCAGCGTCGGAGAACTCACAGATACGCAGTATTTT
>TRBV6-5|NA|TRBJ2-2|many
CASSSGGYTTGELFF
TGTGCCAGCAGTTCCGGGGGCTACACCACCGGGGAGCTGTTTTTT
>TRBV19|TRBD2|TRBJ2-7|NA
CAGSAGLAGGLAEQYF
TGTGCCGGTAGTGCCGGACTAGCGGGAGGGCTGGCCGAGCAGTACTTC
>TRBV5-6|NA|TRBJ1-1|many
CASSRSAGTPEAFF
TGTGCCAGCAGCCGTAGTGCCGGGACACCAGAAGCTTTCTTT
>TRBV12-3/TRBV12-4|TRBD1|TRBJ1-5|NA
CASSLEGQGVSNQPQHF
TGTGCCAGCAGTTTAGAGGGACAGGGGGTTAGCAATCAGCCCCAGCATTTT
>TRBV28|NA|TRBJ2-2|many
CASSPRDSSEELFF
TGTGCCAGCAGCCCCCGGGACTCCTCCGAGGAGCTGTTTTTT
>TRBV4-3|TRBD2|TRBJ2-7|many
CASSQDRGVPSEQYF
TGCGCCAGCAGCCAAGACCGGGGGGTCCCGTCCGAGCAGTACTTC
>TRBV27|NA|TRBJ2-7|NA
CASSPKGTAYERYF
TGTGCCAGCAGTCCTAAGGGCACCGCCTACGAGCGGTACTTC
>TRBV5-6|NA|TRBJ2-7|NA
CASSLVNDEQYF
TGTGCCAGCAGCTTGGTGAACGACGAGCAGTACTTC
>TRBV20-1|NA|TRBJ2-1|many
CSARLVAEQFF
TGCAGTGCTAGACTAGTAGCTGAGCAGTTCTTC
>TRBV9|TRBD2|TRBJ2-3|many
CASSAEGLAGASTDTQYF
TGTGCCAGCAGCGCCGAGGGACTAGCGGGAGCTAGCACAGATACGCAGTATTTT
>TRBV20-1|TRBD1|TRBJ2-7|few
CSASEGASYEQYF
TGCAGTGCTAGTGAGGGGGCCTCCTACGAGCAGTACTTC
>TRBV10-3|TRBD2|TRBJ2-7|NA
CAISEAIGTSGYEQYF
TGTGCCATCAGTGAGGCTATCGGGACTAGCGGGTACGAGCAGTACTTC
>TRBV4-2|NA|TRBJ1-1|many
CASSYTGMSEAFF
TGTGCCAGCAGCTACACAGGGATGTCTGAAGCTTTCTTT
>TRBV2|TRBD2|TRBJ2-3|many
CASSEASGGPTDTQYF
TGTGCCAGCAGTGAAGCGAGCGGGGGGCCTACAGATACGCAGTATTTT
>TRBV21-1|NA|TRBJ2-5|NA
CANRFPGLAGETQYF
TGTGCCAACAGATTCCCGGGACTAGCGGGAGAGACCCAGTACTTC